Shown below are 26 T cell receptor beta chains from a single sample sequenced in a study of blood T cell repertoires in COVID-19. The assay was immunoSEQ multiplex PCR, and TCRdb's table has in-frame clones only and misses some. Of 95,000 to 150,000 clones in the sample, 86% are singletons; the top ten hold almost 4.5%. Sequenced material: peripheral blood. The receptors here all came from a man between 40 and 49 years old with acute or convalescent COVID-19.

CDR3 nucleotides: TGTGCCAGTAGGGGACAGGGGGCGTACGAGCAGTACTTC. This codes for CASRGQGAYEQYF. V and J are TRBV19 and TRBJ2-7; 12 positions agree with TRBD1. The CDR3 runs to 13 residues. The trim removed 6 bases at V and 4 bases at J, leaving 1 base unmatched. The germline CDR1 and CDR2 sequences are LNHDA and SQIVND (reference sequence).

This clone has just a few counts. The chain carries TRBV15 and TRBJ2-4, with 9 bases lining up with TRBD1. CDR1 is LNHNV, CDR2 YYDKDF, per germline (reference sequence). The CDR3 runs 16 residues. Trimming at V came to 0 bases and at J to 4 bases, leaving 4 bases not matched to a gene. The CDR3 DNA follows: TGTGCCACCAGCAGAGATCACGGGACAGGGAAAAACATTCAGTACTTC. It specifies CATSRDHGTGKNIQYF.

This clone has a single count. The chain carries TRBV7-8 and TRBJ2-5; D is unclear. The V end lost 5 bases, the J end lost 5 bases, and 21 bases lay between the germline ends. The CDR3 sequence is 16 residues long. CDR1 is SGHVS and CDR2 is FQNEAQ in the germline V gene. In nucleotides, the CDR3 is TGTGCCAGCAGCCCACTCAACTTGGTAGATCGGGAGACCCAGTACTTC. Its translation: CASSPLNLVDRETQYF.

The J gene is TRBJ1-4, the V gene TRBV19; no clear D gene. The CDR3 covers 15 residues. V lost 5 bases and J lost 7, with 17 bases in between. Germline V gene lookup returns CDR1 LNHDA and CDR2 SQIVND (reference sequence). CDR3 DNA: TGTGCCAGTAGTCTTTTGAGGCTGGCGGGTGAAAAACTGTTTTTT. Translation gives CASSLLRLAGEKLFF.

V and J are TRBV18 and TRBJ1-1, with 12 bases identical to TRBD1. The V segment lost 4 bases and the J segment 6 bases; nucleotides outside the gene matches: 6. Germline-derived CDR1 and CDR2 are KGHSH and LQKENI. The CDR3 consists of 15 residues. CDR3 bases: TGTGCCAGCTCACAGGGACAGGGGGCATCGTCTGAAGCTTTCTTT. Its translation: CASSQGQGASSEAFF.

The V call is TRBV11-2, the J call TRBJ2-6; the match to TRBD1 covers 8 bases. In germline, CDR1 is SGHAT, CDR2 FQNNGV. CDR3 length: 17 amino acids. The ends lost 6 bases at V and 3 bases at J; junction bases unmatched: 10. CDR3 protein: CASSYPTGAIGANVLTF. CDR3 in DNA: TGTGCCAGCAGTTACCCGACAGGGGCGATTGGGGCCAACGTCCTGACTTTC.

This rearrangement joins TRBV6-5 to TRBJ2-7, with 11 bases that match TRBD1. This CDR3 comprises 14 residues. J was trimmed by 6 bases and V by 6 bases; bases with no gene match: 7. The germline gives CDR1 MNHEY, CDR2 SVGAGI. The CDR3: CASRKDRGPGEQYF. In DNA, the CDR3 is TGTGCCAGCAGGAAGGACAGGGGGCCTGGCGAGCAGTACTTC.

V and J are TRBV15 and TRBJ1-3; perhaps TRBD1 as D (5 bases). The CDR3 covers 15 residues. Germline-derived CDR1 and CDR2 are LNHNV and YYDKDF (reference sequence). With 2 bases removed from V and 0 bases from J, the gap between germline ends came to 8 bases. CDR3 region: CATSRSTVSGNTIYF. The CDR3 nucleotides read TGTGCCACCAGCAGATCGACAGTCTCTGGAAACACCATATATTTT.

This sequence joins TRBV6-6 and TRBJ2-5; 10 positions match TRBD1. V was clipped by 2 bases and J by 5 bases; unmatched bases: 8. The CDR3 consists of 16 residues. Germline V lookup: CDR1 MNHNY, CDR2 SVGAGI (reference sequence). Written as DNA, the CDR3 is TGTGCCAGCAGTTACACCCGGGACAGGGGATGGGAGACCCAGTACTTC. As protein: CASSYTRDRGWETQYF.

For this clone: The junction departs from the called germline gene at one end, perhaps through a read error. The chain joins TRBV7-7 to TRBJ1-3; D is uncertain. The CDR3 loop spans 15 amino acids. Germline V CDR1 and CDR2: SSHAT, FNYEAQ (reference sequence). This chain's CDR3 is CASSLASGDGNTIYF. CDR3 DNA: TGTGCTAGCAGCTTAGCGTCAGGTGATGGAAACACCATATATTTT.

The V and J genes are TRBV3-1 (or the pseudogene TRBV3-2) and TRBJ2-7, with 9 nucleotides matching TRBD2. The V segment lost 1 base and the J segment 0 bases; nucleotides outside the gene matches: 4. This CDR3 has 16 amino acids. Germline V gene data show CDR1 as LGHDT and CDR2 as YNNKEL (reference sequence). For the CDR3, the DNA is TGTGCCAGCAGCCAAGTCGCTAGCGGGATCTCCTACGAGCAGTACTTC. It yields the protein CASSQVASGISYEQYF.

The chain uses TRBV15 and TRBJ2-2, with D uncertain. CDR1 LNHNV and CDR2 YYDKDF come from the germline V gene (reference sequence). This CDR3 has 15 residues. The V gene lost 0 bases and the J gene lost 6 bases, with 11 bases spanning the gap. CDR3: CATSRDQTRAGELFF. CDR3 bases: TGTGCCACCAGCAGAGATCAGACCCGGGCCGGGGAGCTGTTTTTT.

There are many counts of this clone. The J gene is TRBJ1-1, the V gene TRBV13; weak D call: TRBD1 (6 bases). This CDR3 has 14 residues. The germline V gene has CDR1 PRHDT and CDR2 FYEKMQ (reference sequence). Between the trimmed V and J ends, which lost 5 bases and 0 bases, there was a span of 10 bases. CDR3 residues: CASSARQVNTEAFF. The CDR3 DNA reads as TGTGCCAGCAGCGCCAGACAGGTGAACACTGAAGCTTTCTTT. Full variable domain (missing parts from reference TRBV13 and TRBJ1-1): AAGVIQSPRHLIKEKRETATLKCYPIPRHDTVYWYQQGPGQDPQFLISFYEKMQSDKGSIPDRFSAQQFSDYHSELNMSSLELGDSALYFCASSARQVNTEAFFGQGTRLTVV.

The chain recombines TRBV4-3 with TRBJ1-3; D may be TRBD1 (6 bases). This CDR3 is built from 18 residues. CDR1 and CDR2 (germline): LGHNA, YSLEER. V lost 0 bases and J 0 bases, leaving 15 bases between the germline ends. The CDR3 loop is CASSQDSPGTISGNTIYF. The CDR3 region has the DNA TGCGCCAGCAGCCAAGATTCTCCGGGGACAATCTCTGGAAACACCATATATTTT.

This chain joins TRBV6-2 or TRBV6-3 and TRBJ1-3; 7 bases fit TRBD1. V shed 5 bases and J 0 bases; nucleotides not matched to a gene: 4. The CDR3 runs to 15 residues. The germline CDR1 and CDR2 sequences are MNHEY and SVGEGT. The DNA for the CDR3 is TGTGCCAGCAGTCTCGGGACAGTCTCTGGAAACACCATATATTTT. This gives the protein CASSLGTVSGNTIYF.

This sequence joins TRBV19 and TRBJ2-3, with a tentative D call TRBD2 (6 bases). The germline V gene encodes CDR1 LNHDA and CDR2 SQIVND (reference sequence). The CDR3 is 17 amino acids. With 10 bases removed from V and 0 bases from J, the gap between germline ends came to 23 bases. CDR3 bases: TGTGCCACCGGCGGGGCAGGCTACAGGATGAGCACAGATACGCAGTATTTT. Residues: CATGGAGYRMSTDTQYF.

The chain uses TRBV30 and TRBJ1-6; 10 bases align to TRBD1. The CDR3 length is 13 residues. The germline V gene encodes CDR1 GTSNPN and CDR2 SVGIG (reference sequence). V shed 5 bases and J 9 bases; nucleotides not matched to a gene: 4. CDR3 coding DNA: TGTGCCTGGGAGACAGGGGGCCGTTCACCCCTCCACTTT. This translates into CAWETGGRSPLHF. The full variable domain, completed using reference TRBV30 and TRBJ1-6, is SQTIHQWPATLVQPVGSPLSLECTVEGTSNPNLYWYRQAAGRGLQLLFYSVGIGQISSEVPQNLSASRPQDRQFILSSKKLLLSDSGFYLCAWETGGRSPLHFGNGTRLTVT.

CDR3 coding DNA: TGCAGCGCCGGGACACAATACGAGCAGTACTTC. It encodes CSAGTQYEQYF. The chain joins TRBV29-1 to TRBJ2-7; the D gene is possibly TRBD1 (6 bases). This CDR3 spans 11 amino acids. Between the trimmed V and J ends, which lost 7 bases and 4 bases, there was a span of 11 bases. Germline V gene lookup returns CDR1 SQVTM and CDR2 ANQGSEA.

Regarding this clone: The sample carries other DNA sequences with the same CDR3. V and J are TRBV6-4 and TRBJ2-1; TRBD2 agrees at 15 bases. This CDR3 has 17 residues. CDR1 is MRHNA, CDR2 SNTAGT, per germline. V dropped 2 bases and J dropped 4; count of bases not matched to a gene: 3. The chain's CDR3 is CASSDTGLAGGYNEQFF. The CDR3 DNA follows: TGTGCCAGCAGTGACACGGGACTAGCGGGGGGATACAATGAGCAGTTCTTC.

V usage is TRBV6-5 and J usage is TRBJ2-7; tentative D call: TRBD1 (6 bases). V dropped 7 bases and J dropped 5 bases, with 21 bases sitting between them. Germline V gene data show CDR1 as MNHEY and CDR2 as SVGAGI. CDR3 length: 15 amino acids. CDR3 amino acids: CASNLGQIFSDEQYF. DNA for the CDR3: TGTGCCAGCAACCTTGGACAGATCTTTAGCGACGAGCAGTACTTC.

The chain couples TRBV24-1 to TRBJ2-2, with D possibly matching TRBD2 (6 bases). CDR3 length: 16 residues. Germline CDR1 is KGHDR and CDR2 is SFDVKD. Trimming took off 3 bases at V and 1 base at J, with 11 bases between the two ends. The CDR3, as DNA: TGTGCCACCAGTGATGGGATGGGGGGGAACACCGGGGAGCTGTTTTTT. It translates to CATSDGMGGNTGELFF.

The chain uses TRBV4-2 and TRBJ2-7; 10 nucleotides align to TRBD2. CDR1 LGHNA and CDR2 YNFKEQ come from the germline V gene. Germline trimming cut 0 bases from V and 4 bases from J; bases unmatched to any gene: 6. This CDR3 is 16 amino acids long. CDR3 region: CASSQDRLAGDYEQYF. CDR3 bases: TGTGCCAGCAGCCAAGATAGGCTAGCGGGAGATTACGAGCAGTACTTC.

This chain connects TRBV5-6 to TRBJ1-1, with a weak D call TRBD1 (5 bases). This CDR3 is 13 amino acids long. Trimming took off 4 bases at V and 3 bases at J, with 10 bases between the two ends. CDR1 and CDR2 (germline): SGHDT, YYEEEE. DNA for the CDR3: TGTGCCAGCAGCACCCCGGGGGACACTGAAGCTTTCTTT. It codes for CASSTPGDTEAFF.

This sequence joins TRBV7-2 and TRBJ2-3; 7 bases agree with TRBD2. The CDR3 runs 18 residues. V lost 4 bases, J lost 1 base, and 14 bases stayed unmatched. Germline V gene data show CDR1 as SGHTA and CDR2 as FQGNSA. CDR3 loop: CASSSLFPTSTGTDTQYF. The CDR3 coding sequence is TGTGCCAGCAGCTCCCTCTTCCCGACTAGCACCGGCACAGATACGCAGTATTTT.

This clone was seen only once. The chain uses TRBV30 and TRBJ2-6, with 8 bases that match TRBD1. With 5 bases clipped from V and 3 bases from J, the junction kept 6 bases outside the gene matches. Per germline, CDR1 GTSNPN and CDR2 SVGIG (reference sequence). The CDR3 contains 15 residues. CDR3 sequence reads: CAWSGQGFGANVLTF. The CDR3 region has the DNA TGTGCCTGGTCCGGACAGGGCTTTGGGGCCAACGTCCTGACTTTC.

This clone was counted once. In DNA, the CDR3 is TGCGCCAGCAGCCAAGATATCAGGGTGGAGTATGGCTACACCTTC. It is translated as CASSQDIRVEYGYTF. This chain connects TRBV4-3 to TRBJ1-2; tentatively, D is TRBD1 (5 bases). The CDR3 has 15 residues. Trimming left V 0 bases short and J 5 bases short, with 13 bases between. Germline loops: CDR1 LGHNA, CDR2 YSLEER.